This T cell receptor (beta chain) was captured by sequencing in a study of blood T cells in healthy people across ages. Combining a sample-barcoded 5' primer with a J-beta primer mix, a second PCR ran for about 6 to 12 cycles. TCRdb reanalysed the 5' RACE reads using MiXCR and keeps one entry per CDR3 protein. The sample contains around 1.7 million distinct CDR3 sequences, 28% of which appear only once. This clonotype was observed a handful of times. Trimming pared 4 bases from V and 9 bases from J, leaving 10 bases between. Germline CDR1 KGHSH, CDR2 LQKENI. The CDR3 contains 12 residues. The specimen was blood. The V call is TRBV18, the J call TRBJ2-1; D is tentatively TRBD1 or TRBD2 (6 bases each). The origin of this receptor is a woman aged 25 to 39 in good health. CDR3 in amino acids: CASSLRGVEQFF. CDR3 DNA sequence: TGTGCCAGCTCACTGAGGGGGGTTGAGCAGTTCTTC.